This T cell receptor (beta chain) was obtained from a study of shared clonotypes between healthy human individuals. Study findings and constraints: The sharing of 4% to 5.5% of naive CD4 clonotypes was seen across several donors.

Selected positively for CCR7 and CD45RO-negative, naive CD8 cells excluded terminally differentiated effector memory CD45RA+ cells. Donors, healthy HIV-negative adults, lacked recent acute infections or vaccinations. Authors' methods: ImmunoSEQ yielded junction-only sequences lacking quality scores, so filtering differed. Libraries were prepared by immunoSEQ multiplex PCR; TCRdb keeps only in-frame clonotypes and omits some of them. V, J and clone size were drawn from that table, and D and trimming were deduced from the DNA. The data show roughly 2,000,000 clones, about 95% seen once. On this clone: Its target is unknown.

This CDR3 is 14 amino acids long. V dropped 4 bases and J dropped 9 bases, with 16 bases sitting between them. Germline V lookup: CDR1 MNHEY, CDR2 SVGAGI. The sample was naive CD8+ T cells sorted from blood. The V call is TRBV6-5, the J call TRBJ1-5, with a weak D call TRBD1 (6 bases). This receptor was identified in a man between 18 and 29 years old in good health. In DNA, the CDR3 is TGTGCCAGCAGTTGGGGGCAGGGCGTTCTGCCCCAGCATTTT. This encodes CASSWGQGVLPQHF.